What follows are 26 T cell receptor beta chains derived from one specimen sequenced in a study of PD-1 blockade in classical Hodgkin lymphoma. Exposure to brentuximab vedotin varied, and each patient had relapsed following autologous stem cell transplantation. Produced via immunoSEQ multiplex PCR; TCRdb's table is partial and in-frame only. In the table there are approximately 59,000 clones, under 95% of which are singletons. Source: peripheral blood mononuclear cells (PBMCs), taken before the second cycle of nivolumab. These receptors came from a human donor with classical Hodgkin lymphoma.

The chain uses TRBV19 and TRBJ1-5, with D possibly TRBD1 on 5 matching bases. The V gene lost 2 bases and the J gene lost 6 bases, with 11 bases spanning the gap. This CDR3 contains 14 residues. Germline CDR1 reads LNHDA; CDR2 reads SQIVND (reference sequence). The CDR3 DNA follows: TGTGCCAGTAGTATATGGGGCTTGGTTCAGCCCCAGCATTTT. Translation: CASSIWGLVQPQHF.

CDR3 DNA: TGCGCCAGCAGCTTGGGACAGGGGGCTCTTGGGGCCAACGTCCTGACTTTC. It is translated as CASSLGQGALGANVLTF. The chain links TRBV5-1 to TRBJ2-6; 10 bases align to TRBD1. In germline, CDR1 is SGHRS, CDR2 YFSETQ. With V trimmed by 0 bases and J by 3 bases, 3 bases remained unmatched. The CDR3 spans 17 residues. Full variable domain (outside the CDR3, taken from reference TRBV5-1 and TRBJ2-6): KAGVTQTPRYLIKTRGQQVTLSCSPISGHRSVSWYQQTPGQGLQFLFEYFSETQRNKGNFPGRFSGRQFSNSRSEMNVSTLELGDSALYLCASSLGQGALGANVLTFGAGSRLTVL.

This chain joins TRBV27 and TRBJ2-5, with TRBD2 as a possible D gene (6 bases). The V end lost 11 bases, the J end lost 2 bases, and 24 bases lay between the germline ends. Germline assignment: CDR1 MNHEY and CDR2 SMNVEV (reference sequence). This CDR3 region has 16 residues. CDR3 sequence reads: CASTSGGGWKQETQYF. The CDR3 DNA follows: TGTGCCTCGACTAGTGGTGGCGGATGGAAACAAGAGACCCAGTACTTC.

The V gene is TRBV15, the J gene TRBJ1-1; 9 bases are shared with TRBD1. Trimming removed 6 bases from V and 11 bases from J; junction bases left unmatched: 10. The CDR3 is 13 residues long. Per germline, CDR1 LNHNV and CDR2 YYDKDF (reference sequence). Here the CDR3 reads CATSPTGTGSAFF. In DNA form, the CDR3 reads TGTGCCACCAGTCCGACCGGGACAGGGTCGGCTTTCTTT.

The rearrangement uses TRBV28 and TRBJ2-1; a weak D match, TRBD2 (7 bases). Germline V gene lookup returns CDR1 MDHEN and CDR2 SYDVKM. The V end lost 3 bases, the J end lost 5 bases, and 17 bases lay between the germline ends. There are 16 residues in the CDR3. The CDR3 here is CASSFLGGRPDNEQFF. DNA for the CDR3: TGTGCCAGCAGTTTCCTCGGGGGGCGTCCTGACAATGAGCAGTTCTTC.

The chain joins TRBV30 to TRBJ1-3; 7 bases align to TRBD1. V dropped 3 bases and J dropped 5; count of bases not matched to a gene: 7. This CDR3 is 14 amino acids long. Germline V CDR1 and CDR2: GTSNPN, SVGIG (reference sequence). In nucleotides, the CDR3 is TGTGCCTGGAGCTCGACAGGGACGAGAAACACCATATATTTT. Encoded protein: CAWSSTGTRNTIYF.

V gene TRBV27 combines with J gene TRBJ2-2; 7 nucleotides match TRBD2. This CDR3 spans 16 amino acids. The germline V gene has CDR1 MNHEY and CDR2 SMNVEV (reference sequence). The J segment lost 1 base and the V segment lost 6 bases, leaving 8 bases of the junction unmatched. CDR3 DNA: TGTGCCAGCAGCGCGACGCGGGAGCGGAACACCGGGGAGCTGTTTTTT. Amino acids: CASSATRERNTGELFF.

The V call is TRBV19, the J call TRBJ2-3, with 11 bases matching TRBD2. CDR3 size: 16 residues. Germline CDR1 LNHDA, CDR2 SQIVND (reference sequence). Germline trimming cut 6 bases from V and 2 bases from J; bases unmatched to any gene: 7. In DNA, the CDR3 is TGTGCCAGTAGGGATATAGCGGGAGGGAACACAGATACGCAGTATTTT. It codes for CASRDIAGGNTDTQYF.

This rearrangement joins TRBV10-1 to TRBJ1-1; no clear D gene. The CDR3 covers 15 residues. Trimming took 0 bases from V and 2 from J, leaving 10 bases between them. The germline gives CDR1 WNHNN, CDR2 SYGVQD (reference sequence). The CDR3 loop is CASSESAGENTEAFF. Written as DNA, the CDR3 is TGCGCCAGCAGTGAGTCAGCAGGAGAAAACACTGAAGCTTTCTTT.

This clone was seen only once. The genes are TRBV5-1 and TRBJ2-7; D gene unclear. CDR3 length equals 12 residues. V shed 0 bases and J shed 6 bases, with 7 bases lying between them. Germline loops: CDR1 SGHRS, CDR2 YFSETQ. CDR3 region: CASSLGQTEQYF. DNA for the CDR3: TGCGCCAGCAGCTTGGGGCAGACCGAGCAGTACTTC.

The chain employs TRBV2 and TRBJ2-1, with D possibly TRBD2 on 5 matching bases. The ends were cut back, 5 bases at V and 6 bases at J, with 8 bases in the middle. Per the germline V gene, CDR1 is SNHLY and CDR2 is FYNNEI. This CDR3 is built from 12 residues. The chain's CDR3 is CASSRTVNEQFF. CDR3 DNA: TGTGCCAGCAGTCGGACTGTCAATGAGCAGTTCTTC.

The CDR3: CASGVKTGLCNQPQHF. The DNA of the CDR3 is TGTGCCAGCGGTGTGAAGACAGGATTGTGCAATCAGCCCCAGCATTTT. This chain uses TRBV6-4 with TRBJ1-5; possibly TRBD1 for D (6 bases). The CDR3 extends over 16 amino acids. Germline CDR1 and CDR2: MRHNA and SNTAGT. Trimming left V 8 bases short and J 2 bases short, with 19 bases between.

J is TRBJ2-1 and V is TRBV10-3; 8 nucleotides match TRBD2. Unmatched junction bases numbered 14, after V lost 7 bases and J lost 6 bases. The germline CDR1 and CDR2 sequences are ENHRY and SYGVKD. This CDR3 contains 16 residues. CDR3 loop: CAIKVGEAGVSNEQFF. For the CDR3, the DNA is TGTGCCATCAAAGTTGGGGAAGCGGGAGTTAGCAATGAGCAGTTCTTC.

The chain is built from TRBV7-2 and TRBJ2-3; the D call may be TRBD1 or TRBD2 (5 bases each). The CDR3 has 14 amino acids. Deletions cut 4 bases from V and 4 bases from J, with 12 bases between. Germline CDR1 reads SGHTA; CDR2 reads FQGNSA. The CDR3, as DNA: TGTGCCAGCAGCTCTGACCTGGGGGCAGATACGCAGTATTTT. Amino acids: CASSSDLGADTQYF.

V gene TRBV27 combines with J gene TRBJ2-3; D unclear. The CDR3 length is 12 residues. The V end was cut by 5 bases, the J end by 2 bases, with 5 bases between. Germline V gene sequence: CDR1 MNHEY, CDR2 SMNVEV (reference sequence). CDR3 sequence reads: CASSVTTDTQYF. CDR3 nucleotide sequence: TGTGCCAGCAGTGTAACCACAGATACGCAGTATTTT.

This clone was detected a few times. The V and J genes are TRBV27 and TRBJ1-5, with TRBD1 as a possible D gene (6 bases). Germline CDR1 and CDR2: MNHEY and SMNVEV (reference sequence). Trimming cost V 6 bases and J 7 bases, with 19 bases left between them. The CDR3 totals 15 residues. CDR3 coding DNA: TGTGCCAGCAGGAGAGGGACCGGGACACACCAGCCCCAGCATTTT. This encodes CASRRGTGTHQPQHF.

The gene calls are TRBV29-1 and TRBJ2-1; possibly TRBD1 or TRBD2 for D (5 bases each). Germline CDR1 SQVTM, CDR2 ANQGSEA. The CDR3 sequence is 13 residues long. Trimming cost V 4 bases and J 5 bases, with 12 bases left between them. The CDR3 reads CSVGTGTHNEQFF. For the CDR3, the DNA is TGCAGCGTTGGAACCGGGACCCACAATGAGCAGTTCTTC.

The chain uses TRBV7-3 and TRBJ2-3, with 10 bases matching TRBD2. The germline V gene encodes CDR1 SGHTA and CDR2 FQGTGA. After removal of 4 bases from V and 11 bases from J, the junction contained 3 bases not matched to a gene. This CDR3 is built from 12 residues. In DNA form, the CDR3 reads TGTGCCAGCAGCTCCGGACTAGCGGAGCAGTATTTT. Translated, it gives CASSSGLAEQYF.

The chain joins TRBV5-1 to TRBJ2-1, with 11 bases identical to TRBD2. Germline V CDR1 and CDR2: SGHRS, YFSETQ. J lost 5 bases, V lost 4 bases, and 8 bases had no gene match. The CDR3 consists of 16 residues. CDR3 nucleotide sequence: TGCGCCAGCAGCCTAAACCCGGGACTAGCGGACAATGAGCAGTTCTTC. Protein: CASSLNPGLADNEQFF.

The CDR3 region is CASSPTGGVFYGYTF. In DNA form, the CDR3 reads TGCGCCAGCAGCCCAACAGGGGGCGTATTCTATGGCTACACCTTC. The chain recombines TRBV5-1 with TRBJ1-2; 9 positions match TRBD1. The CDR3 runs 15 residues. V lost 4 bases to trimming and J lost 4 bases; unmatched junction nucleotides: 8. From germline, CDR1 is SGHRS and CDR2 YFSETQ.

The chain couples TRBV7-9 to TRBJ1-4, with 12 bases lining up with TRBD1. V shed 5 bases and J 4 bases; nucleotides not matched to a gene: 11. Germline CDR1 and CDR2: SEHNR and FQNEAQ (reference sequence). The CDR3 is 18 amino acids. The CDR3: CASSPALGQGAGNEKLFF. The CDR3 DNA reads TGTGCCAGCAGCCCGGCCCTGGGACAGGGGGCGGGTAATGAAAAACTGTTTTTT.

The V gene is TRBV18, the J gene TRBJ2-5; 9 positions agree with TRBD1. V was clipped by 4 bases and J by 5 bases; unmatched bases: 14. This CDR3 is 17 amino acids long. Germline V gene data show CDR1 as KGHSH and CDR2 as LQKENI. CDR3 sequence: CASSREQGARISETQYF. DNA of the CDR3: TGTGCCAGCTCACGAGAACAGGGGGCGCGTATTTCGGAGACCCAGTACTTC.

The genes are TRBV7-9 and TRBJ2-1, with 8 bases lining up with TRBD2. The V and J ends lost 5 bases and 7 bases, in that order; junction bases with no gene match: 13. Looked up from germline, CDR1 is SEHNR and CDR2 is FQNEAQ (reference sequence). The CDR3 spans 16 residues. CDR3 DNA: TGTGCCAGCAGCCACGCCGGGGGGGCAGTTAGGAATGAGCAGTTCTTC. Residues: CASSHAGGAVRNEQFF.

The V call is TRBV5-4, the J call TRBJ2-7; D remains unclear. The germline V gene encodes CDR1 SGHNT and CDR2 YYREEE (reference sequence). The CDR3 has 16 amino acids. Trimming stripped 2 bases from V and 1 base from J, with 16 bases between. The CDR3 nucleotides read TGTGCCAGCAGCTTAGGCCTGCTCTTTAGATCCTACGAGCAGTACTTC. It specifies CASSLGLLFRSYEQYF.

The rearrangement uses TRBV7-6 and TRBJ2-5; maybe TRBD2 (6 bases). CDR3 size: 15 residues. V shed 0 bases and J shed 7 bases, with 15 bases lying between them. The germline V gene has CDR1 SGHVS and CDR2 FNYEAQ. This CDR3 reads CASSLAGNPGVTQYF. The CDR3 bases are TGTGCCAGCAGCTTAGCCGGGAACCCGGGGGTGACCCAGTACTTC.

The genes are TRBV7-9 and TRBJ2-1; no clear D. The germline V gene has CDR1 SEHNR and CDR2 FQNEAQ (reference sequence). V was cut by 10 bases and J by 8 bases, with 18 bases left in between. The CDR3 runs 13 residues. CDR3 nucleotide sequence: TGTGCCATCCCCGCCACGGCGGATCATGAGCAGTTCTTC. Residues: CAIPATADHEQFF.